This TCR beta chain is from a study of PD-1 blockade in classical Hodgkin lymphoma. TCRdb's copy holds only in-frame clones and misses some; the assay was immunoSEQ multiplex PCR. Here the sample spans about 13,000 clones, roughly 80% being singletons. Losses at the gene ends were 6 bases for V and 6 bases for J; bases not matched to a gene: 10. CDR1 and CDR2 from the germline V gene are KGHSH and LQKENI. The CDR3 is 16 amino acids. Each patient experienced a relapse that followed autologous stem cell transplantation, and brentuximab vedotin exposure varied. Patients had relapsed/refractory classical Hodgkin lymphoma with complete response, partial response or progressive disease as best response.

The TCR was taken from a human donor with classical Hodgkin lymphoma. Specimen: peripheral blood mononuclear cells (PBMCs), collected at baseline. The rearrangement joins TRBV18 to TRBJ1-6; TRBD1 aligns across 8 bases. The CDR3 here is CASSAKQGASNSPLHF. CDR3 nucleotide sequence: TGTGCCAGCTCGGCCAAGCAGGGGGCAAGTAATTCACCCCTCCACTTT.